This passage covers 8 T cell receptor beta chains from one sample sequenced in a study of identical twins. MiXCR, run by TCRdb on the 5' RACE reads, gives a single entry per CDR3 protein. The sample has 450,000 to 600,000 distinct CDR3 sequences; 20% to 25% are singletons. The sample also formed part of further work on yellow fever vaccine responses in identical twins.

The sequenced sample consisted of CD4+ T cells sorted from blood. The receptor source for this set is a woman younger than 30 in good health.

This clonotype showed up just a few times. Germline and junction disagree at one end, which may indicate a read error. CDR3: CASGRLLLGPSF. CDR3 bases: TGTGCCAGCGGAAGACTATTATTGGGACCCAGCTTC. The genes are TRBV6-1 and TRBJ1-2; maybe TRBD1 (5 bases). Germline lookup yields CDR1 MNHNS and CDR2 SASEGT. The CDR3 consists of 12 residues.

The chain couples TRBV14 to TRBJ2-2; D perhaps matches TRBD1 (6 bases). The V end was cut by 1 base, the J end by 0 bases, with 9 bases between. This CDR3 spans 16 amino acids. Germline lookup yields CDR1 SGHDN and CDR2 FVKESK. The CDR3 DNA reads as TGTGCCAGCAGCCAAGGAGGGGGAGCGAACACCGGGGAGCTGTTTTTT. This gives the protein CASSQGGGANTGELFF.

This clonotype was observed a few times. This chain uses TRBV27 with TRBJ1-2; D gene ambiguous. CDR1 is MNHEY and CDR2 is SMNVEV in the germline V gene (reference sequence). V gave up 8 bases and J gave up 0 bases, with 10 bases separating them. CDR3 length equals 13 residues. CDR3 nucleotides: TGTGCCAGCCGGGCTGGGGCTAACTATGGCTACACCTTC. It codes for CASRAGANYGYTF.

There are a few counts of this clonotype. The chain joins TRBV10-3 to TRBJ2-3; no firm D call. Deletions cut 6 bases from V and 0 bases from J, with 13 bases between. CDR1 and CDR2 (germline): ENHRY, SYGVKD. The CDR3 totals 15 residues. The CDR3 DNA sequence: TGTGCCATCAGAGGGATTACGACAAGCACAGATACGCAGTATTTT. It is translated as CAIRGITTSTDTQYF.

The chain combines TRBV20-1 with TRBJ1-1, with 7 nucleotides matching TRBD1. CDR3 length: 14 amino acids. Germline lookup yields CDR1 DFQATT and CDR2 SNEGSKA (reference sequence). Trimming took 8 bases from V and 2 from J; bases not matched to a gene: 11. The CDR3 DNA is TGCAGTCCGATCCGGACAGGAGAAAACACTGAAGCTTTCTTT. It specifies CSPIRTGENTEAFF.

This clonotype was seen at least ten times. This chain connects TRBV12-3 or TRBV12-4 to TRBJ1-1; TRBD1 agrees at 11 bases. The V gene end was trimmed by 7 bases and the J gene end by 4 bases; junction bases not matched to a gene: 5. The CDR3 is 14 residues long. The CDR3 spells CASKGQGAVTEAFF. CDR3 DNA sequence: TGTGCCAGCAAAGGACAGGGGGCGGTCACTGAAGCTTTCTTT.

The CDR3 DNA reads as TGTGCCACCAGTGACCCGGACAGGGGGCTCTACAATGAGCAGTTCTTC. This codes for CATSDPDRGLYNEQFF. The rearrangement links TRBV24-1 to TRBJ2-1; 11 bases are a match to TRBD1. This CDR3 is built from 16 residues. Germline loops: CDR1 KGHDR, CDR2 SFDVKD. V was pared by 4 bases and J by 3 bases, with 4 bases of the junction left unmatched.

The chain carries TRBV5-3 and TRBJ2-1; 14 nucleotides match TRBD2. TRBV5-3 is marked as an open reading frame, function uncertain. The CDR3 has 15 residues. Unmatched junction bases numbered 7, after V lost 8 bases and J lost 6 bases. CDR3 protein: CARSPGTSGSNEQFF. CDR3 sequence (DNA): TGTGCCAGGAGCCCTGGGACTAGCGGGAGCAATGAGCAGTTCTTC.